The clone carrying this T cell receptor (beta chain) was seen a few times. Its antigen is as yet unknown. This sample is part of a study of T cells after yellow fever vaccination. Findings and limits, study-wide: Contaminating bulk clonotypes could be abundant in FACS-sorted repertoires.

Losses at the gene ends were 2 bases for V and 3 bases for J; bases not matched to a gene: 4. This CDR3 is built from 15 residues. The V gene's germline CDR1 is SGHRS and CDR2 YFSETQ. Template switching with 5'RACE generated the TCR cDNA and added a universal primer site and UMIs. TCRdb called the 5' RACE reads again in MiXCR, with one record for every CDR3 protein. The sample has around 500,000 distinct CDR3 sequences, 21% seen once. The sequencing used PBMCs, collected approximately 22 days after the first yellow fever vaccination. This TCR derives from a young man who received the YFV17D yellow fever vaccine. The chain employs TRBV5-1 and TRBJ2-1, with 8 positions matching TRBD1. CDR3 region: CASSFDRGYYNEQFF. CDR3 DNA sequence: TGCGCCAGCAGCTTTGACAGGGGATACTACAATGAGCAGTTCTTC.